This T cell receptor (beta chain) was sequenced during a study of cytomegalovirus exposure and HLA in healthy donors. Study-wide findings and caveats: Some V segments (TRBV6-2 and TRBV6-3 among them) were excluded as indistinguishable.

With 60 Vbeta and 13 Jbeta primers, the PCR was carried out. Sequencing used immunoSEQ multiplex PCR; TCRdb keeps in-frame clones, though not all of them. The repertoire holds roughly 100,000 clones, with around 76% as singletons. As concerns this clone: What it recognizes is unknown.

The CDR3 has 13 residues. The specimen was PBMCs. The clonotype comes from a man in his forties or fifties in good health and CMV-seropositive. The chain carries TRBV21-1 and TRBJ1-2; the DNA was not compared with TRBD1, the D call given in the table. TRBV21-1 is a pseudogene locus. The CDR3 DNA follows: TGTGCCAGCAGCAAACTCCGGGACAGGGGATACACCTTC. This encodes CASSKLRDRGYTF.